This T cell receptor (beta chain) was identified in a study of response to subunit inactivated influenza vaccine. MiXCR, run by TCRdb on the RT-PCR reads, gives a single entry per CDR3 protein. The sample lists 800,000 to 1,000,000 distinct CDR3 sequences, 21% seen once, with roughly a tenth in the top ten. V dropped 4 bases and J dropped 7; count of bases not matched to a gene: 9. Looked up from germline, CDR1 is MNHEY and CDR2 is SVGAGI. The CDR3 contains 16 residues. Concerning this clonotype: The antigen remains undetermined.

General study results and limits: Only a handful of new T cells, the authors suggested, are recruited with each seasonal influenza vaccination.

The chain couples TRBV6-5 to TRBJ2-1, with 11 bases fitting TRBD2. This specimen consisted of PBMCs from blood, obtained roughly 5 days after vaccination. The TCR originated in a man aged 50 or older who received an inactivated influenza vaccine. The CDR3 DNA reads TGTGCCAGCAGTTTTTCACTAGCGGGGGTGAAGAATGAGCAGTTCTTC. Amino acids: CASSFSLAGVKNEQFF.